This T cell receptor (beta chain) was identified in a study of response to subunit inactivated influenza vaccine listed by TCRdb under 2018. At the level of the whole study: The study used deep quantitative T cell receptor repertoire profiling to track responses to a trivalent subunit inactivated influenza vaccine.

Library generation was performed with RT-PCR. Sequencing used an Illumina HiSeq 2500. The public reads were reanalyzed by TCRdb: fastp trimming at Q25, MiXCR alignment, in-frame beta chains only. Every entry covers one CDR3 protein and lists the most common genes and DNA from its rows. Counted in this sample were around 480,000 distinct CDR3 sequences; 16% of them appeared once. 3% of the sample is taken by the ten largest. The full study reports these points: The authors proposed that each seasonal influenza vaccination may bring in only a limited number of new T cells.

On this clonotype: Its antigen is currently not known. No per-base quality is available; no much larger clone lies one base away.

V is cut by 4 bases and J by 7 bases, and the space between the germline ends is 7 bases. From the germline V gene, CDR1 is MNHEY and CDR2 is SVGAGI. The CDR3 sequence holds 11 residues, the cysteine and phenylalanine included. The only DNA kept is the CDR3, 33 bases in frame from the first base. Sequenced here: CD4+ T cells sorted from PBMCs, sampled roughly 24 months after vaccination. Rearrangement joined TRBV6-5 to TRBJ2-5; the D gene is perhaps TRBD1, from 6 matching bases. The source of this sequence is a man aged 50-75 years who received an inactivated influenza vaccine. Donor details come from another sample of the same person, matched by shared clones. The bases are TGTGCCAGCAGTTCACAGGGGACCCAGTACTTC. The resulting protein is CASSSQGTQYF.